These T cell receptor beta chains were read from a single sample in a study of shared clonotypes between healthy human individuals. Using immunoSEQ multiplex PCR, the repertoire was profiled, and TCRdb retains in-frame clones only, with some absent. This table holds about 2.1 million clones, 93% found once. Source material: naive CD8+ T cells from PBMCs. These receptor sequences come from a man aged 18-30 years in good health. Some clones in this sample may be carry-over from other donors' samples. Each CDR3 is given with its conserved first and last residue. Each record gives: clone size, J gene, CDR3 length, D gene, V gene, CDR3 DNA, CDR3 protein. D genes are given only for firm matches. Clone size, where shown, is once, few, many, or a class for clones that have expanded.

>.|TRBJ2-2|11|.|TRBV6-6
TGTGCCAGCACCCAAACCGGGGAGCTGTTTTTT
CASTQTGELFF
>once|TRBJ2-5|14|.|TRBV28
TGTGCCAGCAGTTTAGTTGGCAGTCAAGAGACCCAGTACTTC
CASSLVGSQETQYF
>.|TRBJ2-5|17|.|TRBV7-9
TGTGCCAGCAGCCCACCGGGGCCACTCGGGGTAGGGGAGACCCAGTACTTC
CASSPPGPLGVGETQYF
>.|TRBJ2-2|15|.|TRBV29-1
TGCAGCGTTGCCGCCGGGACAACGAACACCGGGGAGCTGTTTTTT
CSVAAGTTNTGELFF
>.|TRBJ2-3|16|TRBD1|TRBV9
TGTGCCAGCAGCCCCCGGGCGACAGGGGACACAGATACGCAGTATTTT
CASSPRATGDTDTQYF
>.|TRBJ1-1|16|.|TRBV27
TGTGCCAGCAGCCCCCTATTCCAGGAAAAAAACACTGAAGCTTTCTTT
CASSPLFQEKNTEAFF
>.|TRBJ2-7|13|.|TRBV27
TGTGCCAGCAGTTCGGCTACCTTCTACGAGCAGTACTTC
CASSSATFYEQYF
>.|TRBJ2-3|15|.|TRBV6-5
TGTGCCAGCAGTTACTCCGGGGCCAACACAGATACGCAGTATTTT
CASSYSGANTDTQYF
>few|TRBJ1-4|16|.|TRBV7-9
TGTGCCAGCAGCTCACTAGCTCAGGGCCCTAATGAAAAACTGTTTTTT
CASSSLAQGPNEKLFF
>.|TRBJ2-1|11|.|TRBV30
TGTGCCTGGAGCGACGCACAGGAGCAGTTCTTC
CAWSDAQEQFF
>once|TRBJ1-1|14|.|TRBV7-9
TGTGCCAGCACCCTCGGGGCCCTGAACACTGAAGCTTTCTTT
CASTLGALNTEAFF
>.|TRBJ2-7|15|.|TRBV2
TGTGCCAGCAGTGAACGCAGGGGCCCCTTCTACGAGCAGTACTTC
CASSERRGPFYEQYF
>.|TRBJ2-2|16|.|TRBV27
TGTGCCAGCAGTTTATGGAGCAAGCGGCCCCCCGGGGAGCTGTTTTTT
CASSLWSKRPPGELFF
>.|TRBJ2-5|15|.|TRBV19
TGTGCCAGTGGCGCTAGTGGGTTCAGTTGGGAGACCCAGTACTTC
CASGASGFSWETQYF
>.|TRBJ1-1|11|.|TRBV28
TGTGCCAGCACCGGGAACACTGAAGCTTTCTTT
CASTGNTEAFF
>.|TRBJ2-5|16|.|TRBV6-1
TGTGCCAGCAGTGAAGGGACAGCCTCGATTACTTCGGCCCAGTACTTC
CASSEGTASITSAQYF
>once|TRBJ1-1|14|.|TRBV10-1
TGCGCCAGCAGTGACCAAAGGGTCGGCACTGAAGCTTTCTTT
CASSDQRVGTEAFF
>few|TRBJ1-5|14|TRBD1|TRBV27
TGTGCCAGCAGCACTACAGGGGGCAATCAGCCCCAGCATTTT
CASSTTGGNQPQHF
>.|TRBJ1-2|14|.|TRBV6-1
TGTGCCAGCAGTGGGCTCCCGGCTAACTATGGCTACACCTTC
CASSGLPANYGYTF
>.|TRBJ1-3|14|TRBD1|TRBV9
TGTGCCAGCAGCCCCGGGGACAGTGGAAACACCATATATTTT
CASSPGDSGNTIYF
>.|TRBJ2-6|13|.|TRBV29-1
TGCAGCGTTGAAGGCTCTGGGGCCAACGTCCTGACTTTC
CSVEGSGANVLTF
>.|TRBJ1-2|14|.|TRBV28
TGTGCCAGCAGTCCCGAATACGTGAACTATGGCTACACCTTC
CASSPEYVNYGYTF
>.|TRBJ1-1|16|TRBD1|TRBV28
TGTGCCAGCAGTTTATCGCCGCGACAGGGAAACACTGAAGCTTTCTTT
CASSLSPRQGNTEAFF
>.|TRBJ2-3|13|.|TRBV27
TGTGCCAGCAGTTTCTTGGGAACAGATACGCAGTATTTT
CASSFLGTDTQYF
>.|TRBJ2-2|14|TRBD1|TRBV15
TGTGCCACCGACAGGGGGCCCAACACCGGGGAGCTGTTTTTT
CATDRGPNTGELFF
>once|TRBJ1-5|14|.|TRBV9
TGTGCCAGCAGCGTAGGTTCGGAATATCAGCCCCAGCATTTT
CASSVGSEYQPQHF
>.|TRBJ1-2|13|.|TRBV9
TGTGCCAGCAGCGTAGCAGGGGACTATGGCTACACCTTC
CASSVAGDYGYTF
>.|TRBJ2-7|13|.|TRBV6-6
TGTGCCAGCAGTTACCCCCGGGACGACGAGCAGTACTTC
CASSYPRDDEQYF
>.|TRBJ1-1|17|.|TRBV27
TGTGCCAGCAGTTCTAAGTGGGGCCAGCGGGGTGACACTGAAGCTTTCTTT
CASSSKWGQRGDTEAFF
>.|TRBJ2-1|15|.|TRBV29-1
TGCAGCGTTGAACCCGGACTGGTCTCCTACAATGAGCAGTTCTTC
CSVEPGLVSYNEQFF
>.|TRBJ1-3|18|.|TRBV27
TGTGCCAGCAGTTCCCGGGGACGCTATCCAGGCTCTGGAAACACCATATATTTT
CASSSRGRYPGSGNTIYF
>.|TRBJ2-1|16|TRBD2|TRBV7-2
TGTGCCAGCAGTTTTCTCCTAGCGGGAGGGTATAATGAGCAGTTCTTC
CASSFLLAGGYNEQFF
>.|TRBJ1-4|16|.|TRBV19
TGTGCCAGTAGTCTCCGCTTGGAGGGGGATAATGAAAAACTGTTTTTT
CASSLRLEGDNEKLFF
>.|TRBJ1-5|16|.|TRBV5-4
TGTGCCAGCAGCTTGGGCCCGGGACTGGACAATCAGCCCCAGCATTTT
CASSLGPGLDNQPQHF
>.|TRBJ2-7|16|.|TRBV6-6
TGTGCCAGCAGTTACTCGAATGACCCCTCCCTCCACGAGCAGTACTTC
CASSYSNDPSLHEQYF
>.|TRBJ2-7|11|.|TRBV11-2
TGTGCCAGCAGCTTAAATTACGAGCAGTACTTC
CASSLNYEQYF
>.|TRBJ1-5|13|.|TRBV28
TGTGCCAGCAGATGGACAAGCAATCAGCCCCAGCATTTT
CASRWTSNQPQHF
>.|TRBJ2-7|14|TRBD2|TRBV5-6
TGTGCCAGCAGCGATGCCACTAGCGTGGACGAGCAGTACTTC
CASSDATSVDEQYF
>.|TRBJ2-7|13|.|TRBV2
TGTGCCAGCAGTGACGGGGAAGGCTACGAGCAGTACTTC
CASSDGEGYEQYF
>.|TRBJ1-2|19|.|TRBV19
TGTGCCAGTAGTTCGACACTGGCGGGGATTACGGGGATTAACTATGGCTACACCTTC
CASSSTLAGITGINYGYTF
>.|TRBJ2-1|14|.|TRBV27
TGTGCCAGCAGTTTAATTTGGGATCGGAATGAGCAGTTCTTC
CASSLIWDRNEQFF
>.|TRBJ2-7|15|.|TRBV27
TGTGCCAGCAGTTTAGGCGGGACCTTTTTCTACGAGCAGTACTTC
CASSLGGTFFYEQYF